One T cell receptor beta chain is described in this entry. Its antigen remains unidentified. This record belongs to a study of shared clonotypes between healthy human individuals. Across the whole study: The donors, a couple of women and three men, were aged 18 to 49. General study results and limits: Rarefaction indicated that sorted-subset sequencing remained incomplete although depth was large.

The CDR3 spans 18 residues. Germline V gene lookup returns CDR1 SGHDN and CDR2 FVKESK. V gave up 6 bases and J gave up 2 bases; unmatched junction bases: 19. Terminally differentiated effector memory CD45RA+ cells were excluded by CCR7 positive selection of CD45RO-negative cells. Generated by immunoSEQ multiplex PCR, the TCRdb table keeps only in-frame clones and is missing some. The data hold about 2.1 million clones, with roughly 91% observed a single time. The TCR originated in a man aged 18 to 30 in good health. Some clones in this sample may be carry-over from other donors' samples. V gene TRBV14 combines with J gene TRBJ2-7; 7 bases align to TRBD1. Source material: naive CD8+ T cells from PBMCs. This chain's CDR3 is CASSHDRRTGHSTYEQYF. The CDR3 DNA reads TGTGCCAGCAGTCATGATCGACGGACAGGTCACTCGACCTACGAGCAGTACTTC.